This T cell receptor (beta chain) is drawn from a study of T cells after yellow fever vaccination. The wider study: Where fractions had low cell numbers, libraries were prepared from them with the SMART-Seq v4 Ultra Low Input RNA kit.

One entry per CDR3 protein results from TCRdb running MiXCR on the 5' RACE reads. The sample has hundreds of thousands of distinct CDR3 sequences; approximately 13% are singletons. CDR1 and CDR2 (germline): MNHEY, SVGEGT. This CDR3 has 16 amino acids. V lost 5 bases to trimming and J lost 2 bases; unmatched junction nucleotides: 8. This chain connects TRBV6-2 or TRBV6-3 to TRBJ2-2; 7 bases agree with TRBD2. This TCR came from a young man who received the YFV17D yellow fever vaccine. This specimen was PBMCs, taken on the day of the yellow fever booster vaccination. The CDR3 spells CASSTSGTANTGELFF. The CDR3 region has the DNA TGTGCCAGCAGTACGAGCGGGACCGCCAACACCGGGGAGCTGTTTTTT.